This T cell receptor (beta chain) was recovered during a study of shared clonotypes between healthy human individuals. The assay was immunoSEQ multiplex PCR, and TCRdb's table has in-frame clones only and misses some. Among over 2 million clones listed, 90% to 95% were seen once. Healthy HIV-negative adults with no recent acute infections or vaccinations were recruited as donors. Only Caucasian adults living in Nashville, Tennessee made up the donor group. CD4+ cell separation produced CD45RA+ naive and CD45RA-negative memory subsets. Germline CDR1 is SNHLY and CDR2 is FYNNEI. This CDR3 is 19 amino acids long. V trimming: 8 bases; J trimming: 3 bases; junction bases outside the gene matches: 21.

J is TRBJ2-2 and V is TRBV2; 7 nucleotides agree with TRBD2. The receptor was isolated from a man aged 18 to 30 in good health. What was sequenced was naive CD4+ T cells sorted from blood. Described subset: CD45RA+ positively selected. The CDR3 is CASLRIRKRREGDTGELFF. The CDR3 region has the DNA TGTGCCAGCCTCCGCATTCGCAAACGCAGGGAGGGAGACACCGGGGAGCTGTTTTTT. The full variable domain, with the rest looked up from reference TRBV2 and TRBJ2-2, is EPEVTQTPSHQVTQMGQEVILRCVPISNHLYFYWYRQILGQKVEFLVSFYNNEISEKSEIFDDQFSVERPDGSNFTLKIRSTKLEDSAMYFCASLRIRKRREGDTGELFFGEGSRLTVL.